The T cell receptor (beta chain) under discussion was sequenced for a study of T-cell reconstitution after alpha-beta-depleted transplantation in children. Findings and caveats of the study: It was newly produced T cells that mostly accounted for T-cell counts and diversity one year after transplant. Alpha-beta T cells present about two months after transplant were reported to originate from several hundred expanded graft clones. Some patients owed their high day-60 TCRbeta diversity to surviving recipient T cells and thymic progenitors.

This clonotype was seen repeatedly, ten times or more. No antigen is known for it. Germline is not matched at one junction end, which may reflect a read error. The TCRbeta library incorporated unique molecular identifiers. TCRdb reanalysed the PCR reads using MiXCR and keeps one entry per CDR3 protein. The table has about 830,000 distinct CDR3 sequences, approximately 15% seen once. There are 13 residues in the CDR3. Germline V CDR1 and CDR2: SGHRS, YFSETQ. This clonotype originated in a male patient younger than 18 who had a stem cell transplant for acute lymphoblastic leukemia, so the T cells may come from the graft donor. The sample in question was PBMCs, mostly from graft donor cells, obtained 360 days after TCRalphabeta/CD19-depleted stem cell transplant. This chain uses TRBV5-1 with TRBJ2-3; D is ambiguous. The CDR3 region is CASSLGRVDTQYF. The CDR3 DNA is TGTGCCAGCAGTTTAGGACGAGTGGATACGCAGTATTTT.